This entry features one TCR beta chain sequence. Next came a second PCR, run for about 7 to 12 cycles, which used a sample-barcoded 5' primer along with a J-beta primer mix. TCRdb recomputed calls from the 5' RACE reads with MiXCR, one row per CDR3 protein. The table lists 800,000 or so distinct CDR3 sequences, around a quarter of them singletons. Germline-derived CDR1 and CDR2 are MRHNA and SNTAGT. V gave up 3 bases and J gave up 2 bases, with 12 bases separating them. This CDR3 has 15 residues. This sample was taken from a study of blood T cells in healthy people across ages. The same specimen was also included in a second study, on T cells of mothers and their children.

The sequence came from a boy aged 5-17 years in good health. The chain has TRBV6-4 and TRBJ2-3; D might be TRBD1 or TRBD2, each matching 6 bases. The sequenced sample was blood. The CDR3 nucleotides read TGTGCCAGCAGTGAATACACGGGGGCCACAGATACGCAGTATTTT. Amino acid sequence: CASSEYTGATDTQYF.